This TCR beta chain derives from a study of glioma-infiltrating T cells after dendritic cell vaccination. Study details: Autologous tumor lysate was loaded overnight onto monocyte-derived dendritic cells grown less than 8 days with IL-4 and GM-CSF.

Broader study findings: Estimated pretreatment TIL content predicted outcome after dendritic cell vaccination.

As regards this clone: Its antigen remains unidentified.

Data came from immunoSEQ multiplex PCR; TCRdb stores just in-frame clones and leaves some out. The repertoire holds 72,000 or so clones, with about nine tenths as singletons. The sample's time point: after dendritic cell vaccination, including at tumor progression/relapse. The CDR3 sequence is 16 residues long. Germline lookup yields CDR1 MNHEY and CDR2 SVGAGI. The V and J ends lost 4 bases and 4 bases, in that order; junction bases with no gene match: 7. This sample comprised blood, obtained after dendritic cell vaccination. The sequence was obtained from a human donor with glioblastoma. The rearrangement links TRBV6-5 to TRBJ2-7; TRBD2 aligns across 13 bases. The CDR3 sequence: CASSSPGLAGTYEQYF. The CDR3 nucleotides are TGTGCCAGCAGTTCACCGGGACTAGCGGGAACTTACGAGCAGTACTTC.